This T cell receptor (beta chain) was recovered during a study of cytomegalovirus exposure and HLA in healthy donors. Study-wide results and limits: Some TCR beta chains (roughly 160 of them) were listed as cytomegalovirus-associated. A prior analysis recorded that most TCR beta V segments were productive about 87% or about 30% of the time.

This clone has only a few counts. Antigen specificity is unknown. V shed 5 bases, J shed 9 bases, and the junction held 10 bases outside the gene matches. Germline CDR1 is SGHTA and CDR2 is FQGNSA. CDR3 length: 16 residues. 13 Jbeta primers and 60 Vbeta primers were used for the PCR. Generated by immunoSEQ multiplex PCR, the TCRdb table keeps only in-frame clones and is missing some. The sample carries around 94,000 clones, less than 85% recorded once. Healthy bone marrow donors made up the donor group. The sequenced sample consisted of PBMCs. The receptor's source is a man between 35 and 55 years old in good health and CMV-seronegative. The rearrangement links TRBV7-2 to TRBJ2-3, with 14 positions matching TRBD2. CDR3 region: CASSPPGLAGGNTQYF. DNA for the CDR3: TGTGCCAGCAGCCCCCCTGGACTAGCGGGGGGAAACACGCAGTATTTT.